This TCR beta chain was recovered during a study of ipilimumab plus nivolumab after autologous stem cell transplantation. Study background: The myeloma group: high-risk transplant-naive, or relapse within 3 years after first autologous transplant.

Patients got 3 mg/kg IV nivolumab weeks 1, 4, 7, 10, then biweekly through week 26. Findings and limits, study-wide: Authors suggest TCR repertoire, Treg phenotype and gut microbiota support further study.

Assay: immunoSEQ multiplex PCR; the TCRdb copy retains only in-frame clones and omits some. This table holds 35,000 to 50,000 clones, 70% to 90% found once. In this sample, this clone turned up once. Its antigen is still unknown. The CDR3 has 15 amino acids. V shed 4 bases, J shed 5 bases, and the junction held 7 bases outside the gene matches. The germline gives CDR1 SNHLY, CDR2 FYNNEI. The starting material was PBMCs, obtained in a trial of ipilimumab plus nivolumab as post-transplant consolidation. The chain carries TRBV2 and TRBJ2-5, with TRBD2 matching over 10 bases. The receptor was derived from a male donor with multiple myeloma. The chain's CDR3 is CASSGAGGGFETQYF. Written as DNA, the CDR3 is TGTGCCAGCAGTGGAGCGGGAGGGGGGTTTGAGACCCAGTACTTC.